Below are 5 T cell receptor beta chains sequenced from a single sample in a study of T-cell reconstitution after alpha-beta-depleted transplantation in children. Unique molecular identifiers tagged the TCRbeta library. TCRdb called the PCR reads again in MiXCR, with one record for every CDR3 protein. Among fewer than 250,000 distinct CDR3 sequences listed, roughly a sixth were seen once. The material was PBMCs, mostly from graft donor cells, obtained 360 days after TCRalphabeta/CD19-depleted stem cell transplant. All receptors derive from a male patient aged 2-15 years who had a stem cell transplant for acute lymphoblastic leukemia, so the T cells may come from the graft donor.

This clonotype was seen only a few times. This chain's CDR3 is CSAAPSGLRTEQFF. The CDR3 DNA reads as TGCAGTGCCGCCCCATCAGGGTTGAGAACTGAGCAGTTCTTC. The chain carries TRBV20-1 and TRBJ2-1; perhaps TRBD1 as D (5 bases). The germline CDR1 and CDR2 sequences are DFQATT and SNEGSKA (reference sequence). Deletions cut 6 bases from V and 9 bases from J, with 21 bases between. This CDR3 contains 14 residues.

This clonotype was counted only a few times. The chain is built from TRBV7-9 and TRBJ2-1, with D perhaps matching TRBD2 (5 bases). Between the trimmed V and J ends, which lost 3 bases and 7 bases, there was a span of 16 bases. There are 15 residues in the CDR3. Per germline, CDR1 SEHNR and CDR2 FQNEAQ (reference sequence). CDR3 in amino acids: CASSLGGSFGNEQFF. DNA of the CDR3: TGTGCCAGCAGCTTGGGCGGGTCATTTGGGAATGAGCAGTTCTTC.

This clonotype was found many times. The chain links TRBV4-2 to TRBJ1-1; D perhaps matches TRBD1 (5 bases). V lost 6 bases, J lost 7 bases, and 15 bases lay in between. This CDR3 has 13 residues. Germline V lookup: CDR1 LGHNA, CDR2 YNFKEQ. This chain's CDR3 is CASRRLGGFEAFF. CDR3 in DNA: TGTGCCAGCAGAAGGCTGGGGGGTTTTGAAGCTTTCTTT.

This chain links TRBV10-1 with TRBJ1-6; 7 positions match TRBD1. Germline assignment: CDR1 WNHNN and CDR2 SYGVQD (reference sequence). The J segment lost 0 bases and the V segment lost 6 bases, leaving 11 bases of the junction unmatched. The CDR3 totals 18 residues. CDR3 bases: TGCGCCAGCAGGATGGACAGGACGATAAGCTCCTATAATTCACCCCTCCACTTT. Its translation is CASRMDRTISSYNSPLHF.

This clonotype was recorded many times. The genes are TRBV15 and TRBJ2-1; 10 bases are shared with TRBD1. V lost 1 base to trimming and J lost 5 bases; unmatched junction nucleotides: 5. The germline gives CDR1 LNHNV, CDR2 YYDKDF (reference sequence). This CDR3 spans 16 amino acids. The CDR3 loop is CATSRVPGQGNNEQFF. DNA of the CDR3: TGTGCCACCAGCAGAGTGCCGGGACAGGGGAACAATGAGCAGTTCTTC.